This TCR beta chain comes out of a study of regulatory dendritic cells for organ transplantation. Findings and caveats of the study: The authors noted considerable between-person heterogeneity in alloreactive memory CD8+ cells.

Sorted T cells were CFSE-labeled and cultured less than 6 days with allogeneic regulatory or mature dendritic cells at 1:10. FACS sorted CD4+ or CD8+ T cells into CD45RA+ naive and CD45RO+ memory. CDR1 MNHEY and CDR2 SMNVEV come from the germline V gene (reference sequence). The CDR3 is 11 amino acids. V lost 1 base to trimming and J lost 5 bases, with 0 bases between them. Assay used: immunoSEQ multiplex PCR; TCRdb lists only in-frame clones, some missing. The sample holds about 12,000 clones, nearly 90% seen once. Concerning this clone: Its antigen is as yet unknown.

The gene calls are TRBV27 and TRBJ2-1; D gene unclear. The receptor's source is a human donor in good health. Sample: naive CD8+ T cells from blood cultured with regulatory dendritic cells. Noted subset: CD45RA+ naive T cells. The CDR3 sequence is CASSLYNEQFF. The CDR3 nucleotides read TGTGCCAGCAGTTTATACAATGAGCAGTTCTTC.